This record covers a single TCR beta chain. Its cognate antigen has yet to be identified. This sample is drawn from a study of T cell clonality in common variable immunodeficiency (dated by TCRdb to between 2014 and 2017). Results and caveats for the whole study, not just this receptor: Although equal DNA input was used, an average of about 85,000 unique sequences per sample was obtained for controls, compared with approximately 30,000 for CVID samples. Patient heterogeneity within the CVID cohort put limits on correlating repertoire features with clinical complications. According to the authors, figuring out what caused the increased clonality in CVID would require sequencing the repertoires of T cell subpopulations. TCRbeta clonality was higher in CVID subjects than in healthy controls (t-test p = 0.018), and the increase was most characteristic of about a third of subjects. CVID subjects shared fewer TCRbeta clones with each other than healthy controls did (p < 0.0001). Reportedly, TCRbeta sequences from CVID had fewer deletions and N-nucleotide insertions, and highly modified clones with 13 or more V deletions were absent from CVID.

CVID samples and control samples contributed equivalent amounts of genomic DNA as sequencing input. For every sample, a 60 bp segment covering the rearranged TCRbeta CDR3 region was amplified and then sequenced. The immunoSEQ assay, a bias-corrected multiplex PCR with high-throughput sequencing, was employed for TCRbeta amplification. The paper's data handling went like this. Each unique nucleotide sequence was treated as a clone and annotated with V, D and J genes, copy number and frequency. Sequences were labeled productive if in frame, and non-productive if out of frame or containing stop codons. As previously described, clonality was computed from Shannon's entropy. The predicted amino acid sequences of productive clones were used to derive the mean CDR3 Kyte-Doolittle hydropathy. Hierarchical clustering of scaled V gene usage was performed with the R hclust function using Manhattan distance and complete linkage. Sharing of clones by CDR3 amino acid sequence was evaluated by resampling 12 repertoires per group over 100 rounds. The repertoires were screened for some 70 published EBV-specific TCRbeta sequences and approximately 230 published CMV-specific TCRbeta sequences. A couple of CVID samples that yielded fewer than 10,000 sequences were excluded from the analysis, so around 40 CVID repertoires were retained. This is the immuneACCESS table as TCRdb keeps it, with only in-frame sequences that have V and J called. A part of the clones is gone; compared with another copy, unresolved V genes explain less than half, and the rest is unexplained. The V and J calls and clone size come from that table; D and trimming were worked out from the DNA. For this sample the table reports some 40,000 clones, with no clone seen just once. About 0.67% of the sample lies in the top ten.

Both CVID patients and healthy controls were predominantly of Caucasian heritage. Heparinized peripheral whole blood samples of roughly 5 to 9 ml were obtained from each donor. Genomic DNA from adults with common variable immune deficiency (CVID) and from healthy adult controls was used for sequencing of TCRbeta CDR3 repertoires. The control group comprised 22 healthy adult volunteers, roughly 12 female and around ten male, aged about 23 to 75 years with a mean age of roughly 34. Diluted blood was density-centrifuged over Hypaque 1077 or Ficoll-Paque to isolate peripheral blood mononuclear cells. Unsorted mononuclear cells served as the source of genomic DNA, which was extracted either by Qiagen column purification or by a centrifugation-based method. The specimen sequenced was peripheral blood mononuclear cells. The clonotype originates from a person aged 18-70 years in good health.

The CDR3 amino acid sequence is: CASSLGTGGTAFF. Partial CDR3 DNA: TGTGCCAGCAGCTTGGGGACAGGGGGGACA. This chain joins TRBV13 to TRBJ1-1, with 11 middle bases fitting TRBD1. The read terminates 3 residues ahead of where the CDR3 ends, so the germline J gene completes it. According to the germline V gene (reference sequence), CDR1 reads PRHDT and CDR2 reads FYEKMQ. Reading from cysteine to phenylalanine, the CDR3 counts 13 amino acids. The CDR3 was read in part: 30 bases, with the frame set at base 1.